Each of the 29 T cell receptor beta chains below was sequenced from the same sample in a study of T cell repertoires in cytomegalovirus infection. TCRdb analysed the reads with MiXCR anew, one entry per CDR3 protein. The sample shows 150,000 to 200,000 distinct CDR3 sequences, approximately 14% of them seen only once. The sequencing sample was made of PBMCs. The receptor set was obtained from a human donor in good health (CMV status not recorded). Some clones in this sample may be carry-over from other donors' samples.

This clonotype was observed a few times. The rearrangement links TRBV4-1 to TRBJ2-4; D remains ambiguous. The germline CDR1 and CDR2 sequences are MGHRA and YSYEKL. The germline V and J ends were trimmed by 1 base and 2 bases, with 9 bases remaining between them. The CDR3 covers 15 residues. The CDR3 DNA reads as TGCGCCAGCAGCCAAGCGGGTCGATCCAAAAACATTCAGTACTTC. Its protein is CASSQAGRSKNIQYF.

This clonotype was observed at least ten times. The rearrangement uses TRBV7-2 and TRBJ2-6; tentative D call: TRBD2 (6 bases). Germline V gene lookup returns CDR1 SGHTA and CDR2 FQGNSA. The CDR3 extends over 15 amino acids. V lost 5 bases and J 0 bases, leaving 8 bases between the germline ends. The CDR3 loop reads CASSAEGSGANVLTF. The CDR3 DNA sequence: TGTGCCAGCAGCGCGGAGGGCTCTGGGGCCAACGTCCTGACTTTC.

This clonotype showed up many times. V is TRBV15 and J is TRBJ1-2, with 7 bases aligning to TRBD1. The V gene end was trimmed by 0 bases and the J gene end by 4 bases; junction bases not matched to a gene: 11. Germline CDR1 reads LNHNV; CDR2 reads YYDKDF (reference sequence). This CDR3 has 17 residues. Here the CDR3 DNA reads TGTGCCACCAGCAGAGATAGGGGAGGACAGGCGGCCTATGGCTACACCTTC. The encoded protein is CATSRDRGGQAAYGYTF.

The chain uses TRBV28 and TRBJ2-7; maybe TRBD2 (6 bases). CDR1 and CDR2 from the germline V gene are MDHEN and SYDVKM. V lost 7 bases, J lost 13 bases, and 26 bases lay in between. CDR3 size: 14 residues. This chain's CDR3 is CASKPPPSGEDLYF. Here the CDR3 DNA reads TGTGCCAGCAAACCTCCCCCCTCTGGGGAGGACCTATACTTC.

In its sample, this clonotype was seen many times. V is TRBV28 and J is TRBJ1-2; unclear D gene. Germline V gene data show CDR1 as MDHEN and CDR2 as SYDVKM. The CDR3 consists of 13 residues. The V end lost 0 bases, the J end lost 2 bases, and 4 bases lay between the germline ends. CDR3 DNA sequence: TGTGCCAGCAGTTTATGGGCAAACTATGGCTACACCTTC. This sequence encodes CASSLWANYGYTF.

This clonotype has more than one count but fewer than ten. This chain uses TRBV6-1 with TRBJ2-7, with D possibly matching TRBD1 (6 bases). Trimming took off 8 bases at V and 0 bases at J, with 14 bases between the two ends. The CDR3 consists of 14 residues. Germline loops: CDR1 MNHNS, CDR2 SASEGT. The DNA of the CDR3 is TGTGCCAGCGGCCGGGACACTCTCTCCTACGAGCAGTACTTC. The encoded protein is CASGRDTLSYEQYF.

This clonotype came up many times. The CDR3 nucleotides read TGTGCCAGCAGAGGTCTTCAAGGAAGGGGGGAGCTGTTTTTT. This translates into CASRGLQGRGELFF. This chain joins TRBV12-3 or TRBV12-4 and TRBJ2-2; D gene uncertain. This CDR3 has 14 residues. Trimming removed 6 bases at V and 8 bases at J, with 16 bases between.

The J gene is TRBJ2-2, the V gene TRBV10-3; weak D call: TRBD2 (6 bases). CDR1 and CDR2 (germline): ENHRY, SYGVKD. Trimming shortened V by 11 bases and J by 5 bases, and 12 bases separated the two germline ends. This CDR3 has 12 residues. The CDR3 nucleotides are TGTGCCGCCGAACTAGCAACCGGGGAGCTGTTTTTT. This translates into CAAELATGELFF.

The chain carries TRBV28 and TRBJ1-5, with TRBD1 identical over 8 bases. CDR3 length: 15 amino acids. V was clipped by 5 bases and J by 2 bases; unmatched bases: 5. Germline values: CDR1 MDHEN, CDR2 SYDVKM. CDR3 DNA sequence: TGTGCCAGCAGTGTGACAGGGGACGGCAATCAGCCCCAGCATTTT. It codes for CASSVTGDGNQPQHF.

This clonotype was observed a few times. The chain joins TRBV7-9 to TRBJ1-1; 7 bases align to TRBD1. In germline, CDR1 is SEHNR, CDR2 FQNEAQ (reference sequence). The CDR3 runs to 13 residues. V lost 5 bases, J lost 4 bases, and 4 bases stayed unmatched. DNA of the CDR3: TGTGCCAGCAGCAGGACAGGAATCACTGAAGCTTTCTTT. This gives the protein CASSRTGITEAFF.

This clonotype turned up a few times. The chain employs TRBV11-2 and TRBJ1-2; D possibly corresponds to TRBD1 (6 bases). Germline V gene sequence: CDR1 SGHAT, CDR2 FQNNGV. The germline V and J ends were trimmed by 2 bases and 9 bases, with 13 bases remaining between them. The CDR3 is 13 amino acids. CDR3 nucleotides: TGTGCCAGCAGCTTATCGACAGGCCAACGCTACACCTTC. Translation: CASSLSTGQRYTF.

In its sample, this clonotype was seen a few times. This rearrangement joins TRBV5-5 to TRBJ2-5, with TRBD2 matching 12 bases. V shed 4 bases, J shed 1 base, and the junction held 5 bases outside the gene matches. Germline V lookup: CDR1 SGHKS, CDR2 YYEKEE (reference sequence). This CDR3 comprises 16 residues. CDR3 protein: CASSGSSGGAQETQYF. DNA for the CDR3: TGTGCCAGCAGCGGCTCTAGCGGGGGGGCCCAAGAGACCCAGTACTTC.

This clonotype has at least ten counts. The gene calls are TRBV7-2 and TRBJ2-7; 9 bases are shared with TRBD2. Germline values: CDR1 SGHTA, CDR2 FQGNSA. There are 14 residues in the CDR3. V shed 5 bases, J shed 6 bases, and the junction held 8 bases outside the gene matches. CDR3 in amino acids: CASSQGLSGSEQYF. The CDR3 nucleotides read TGTGCCAGCAGCCAGGGACTTAGCGGGAGCGAGCAGTACTTC.

Many counts were recorded for this clonotype. The chain uses TRBV7-2 and TRBJ2-7; 7 bases align to TRBD2. Germline-derived CDR1 and CDR2 are SGHTA and FQGNSA. There are 14 residues in the CDR3. J lost 7 bases, V lost 1 base, and 7 bases had no gene match. CDR3 region: CASSLEAKAGEQYF. The CDR3 nucleotides read TGTGCCAGCAGCTTAGAGGCAAAAGCGGGAGAGCAGTACTTC.

J is TRBJ2-5 and V is TRBV12-3 or TRBV12-4, with D possibly matching TRBD2 (6 bases). V lost 6 bases to trimming and J lost 7 bases, with 15 bases between them. The CDR3 is made up of 13 amino acids. The CDR3 loop is CASSSPGVVTQYF. The CDR3, as DNA: TGTGCCAGCAGCTCCCCGGGAGTCGTGACCCAGTACTTC.

The chain carries TRBV4-3 and TRBJ2-2; D gene uncertain. The CDR3 contains 18 residues. Trimming pared 0 bases from V and 4 bases from J, leaving 18 bases between. Per germline, CDR1 LGHNA and CDR2 YSLEER. The CDR3 loop is CASSQDSREGFSTGELFF. The CDR3 coding sequence is TGCGCCAGCAGCCAAGACAGCAGAGAAGGGTTTTCCACCGGGGAGCTGTTTTTT.

V and J are TRBV28 and TRBJ2-1; the match to TRBD1 covers 9 bases. The junction had 3 bases not matched to a gene; V was cut back by 2 bases and J by 1 base. Germline V gene sequence: CDR1 MDHEN, CDR2 SYDVKM. The CDR3 runs 16 residues. The CDR3 reads CASSLGGQGSYNEQFF. CDR3 bases: TGTGCCAGCAGTTTAGGGGGACAGGGATCCTACAATGAGCAGTTCTTC.

This clonotype was found many times. The genes are TRBV10-2 and TRBJ1-1; D is possibly TRBD1 (6 bases). Trimming took off 6 bases at V and 6 bases at J, with 11 bases between the two ends. CDR1 is WSHSY and CDR2 is SAAADI in the germline V gene. The CDR3 extends over 12 amino acids. This CDR3 reads CASRQGMAEAFF. The CDR3 nucleotides are TGCGCCAGCAGACAGGGTATGGCTGAAGCTTTCTTT.

This clonotype has a count of ten or more. The chain joins TRBV4-2 to TRBJ2-7, with TRBD2 matching 13 bases. Germline CDR1 reads LGHNA; CDR2 reads YNFKEQ. V was clipped by 3 bases and J by 4 bases; unmatched bases: 6. CDR3 size: 16 residues. The CDR3 region has the DNA TGTGCCAGCAGCCACCGCAGACTAGCGGGAGGATACGAGCAGTACTTC. It encodes CASSHRRLAGGYEQYF.

This clonotype occurred many times. The chain couples TRBV14 to TRBJ2-7; D is ambiguous. The CDR3 consists of 11 residues. V lost 3 bases to trimming and J lost 10 bases, with 10 bases between them. Germline CDR1 SGHDN, CDR2 FVKESK. The CDR3 region has the DNA TGTGCCAGCAGCCAGGGTTTTTTACAGTACTTC. It is translated as CASSQGFLQYF.

The chain links TRBV29-1 to TRBJ2-7; 10 bases line up with TRBD2. The germline CDR1 and CDR2 sequences are SQVTM and ANQGSEA. The CDR3 spans 18 residues. Trimming took 1 base from V and 2 from J; bases not matched to a gene: 14. The CDR3 spells CSVEGVGLAGEKTYEQYF. CDR3 DNA sequence: TGCAGCGTTGAAGGGGTAGGGCTAGCGGGAGAAAAGACCTACGAGCAGTACTTC.

In its sample, this clonotype was seen a few times. This chain joins TRBV28 and TRBJ2-1, with no clear D. V shed 2 bases and J shed 3 bases, with 11 bases lying between them. The CDR3 is 15 amino acids. In germline, CDR1 is MDHEN, CDR2 SYDVKM. In nucleotides, the CDR3 is TGTGCCAGCAGTTTAGGGCTGTCGAGCTACAATGAGCAGTTCTTC. Its translation is CASSLGLSSYNEQFF.

In this sample, this clonotype turned up many times. This chain joins TRBV7-8 and TRBJ1-2; D unclear. V was shortened by 5 bases and J by 8 bases, with 15 bases between the two germline ends. This CDR3 has 13 residues. Germline V lookup: CDR1 SGHVS, CDR2 FQNEAQ. The CDR3 DNA reads TGTGCCAGCAGCACCCGAGAGCTGAGCGGCTACACCTTC. The encoded protein is CASSTRELSGYTF. Complete variable domain (other parts from reference TRBV7-8 and TRBJ1-2): GAGVSQSPRYKVAKRGQDVALRCDPISGHVSLFWYQQALGQGPEFLTYFQNEAQLDKSGLPSDRFFAERPEGSVSTLKIQRTQQEDSAVYLCASSTRELSGYTFGSGTRLTVV.

The chain employs TRBV7-9 and TRBJ2-3, with D possibly being TRBD2 (6 bases). There are 15 residues in the CDR3. The germline V and J ends were trimmed by 5 bases and 4 bases, with 16 bases remaining between them. The germline V gene has CDR1 SEHNR and CDR2 FQNEAQ (reference sequence). CDR3 residues: CASSRFSGSSDTQYF. The CDR3 bases are TGTGCCAGCAGCCGATTTAGCGGCTCTTCAGATACGCAGTATTTT.

The rearrangement uses TRBV6-2 or TRBV6-3 and TRBJ2-1; TRBD1 might be the D (5 bases). Trimming shortened V by 4 bases and J by 9 bases, and 13 bases separated the two germline ends. The CDR3 totals 13 residues. Germline lookup yields CDR1 MNHEY and CDR2 SVGEGT. CDR3 sequence: CASSSDREVEQFF. CDR3 in DNA: TGTGCCAGCAGTTCCGACAGAGAGGTTGAGCAGTTCTTC.

The chain links TRBV4-2 to TRBJ1-5; D is unclear. The CDR3 totals 16 residues. Germline V gene sequence: CDR1 LGHNA, CDR2 YNFKEQ. Trimming shortened V by 0 bases and J by 0 bases, and 9 bases separated the two germline ends. In DNA, the CDR3 is TGTGCCAGCAGCCAAGATGGGCAGGTTAGCAATCAGCCCCAGCATTTT. Encoded protein: CASSQDGQVSNQPQHF.

The V call is TRBV20-1, the J call TRBJ2-4, with no clear D. Germline V gene data show CDR1 as DFQATT and CDR2 as SNEGSKA (reference sequence). The CDR3 has 12 amino acids. Trimming stripped 5 bases from V and 5 bases from J, with 10 bases between. The CDR3 protein is CSAPRTENIQYF. The CDR3 DNA reads TGCAGTGCTCCAAGGACCGAAAACATTCAGTACTTC.

This clonotype was counted ten times or more. The V and J genes are TRBV7-2 and TRBJ1-1; 7 nucleotides align to TRBD1. This CDR3 has 13 amino acids. Germline V gene lookup returns CDR1 SGHTA and CDR2 FQGNSA. V lost 5 bases, J lost 10 bases, and 10 bases stayed unmatched. CDR3 DNA sequence: TGTGCCAGCAGCCCTCCGGGACAGAGGAGAGCTTTCTTT. Its translation is CASSPPGQRRAFF.

The rearrangement links TRBV5-6 to TRBJ2-5, with D possibly matching TRBD2 (5 bases). Trimming stripped 0 bases from V and 7 bases from J, with 7 bases between. Looked up from germline, CDR1 is SGHDT and CDR2 is YYEEEE. The CDR3 runs 12 residues. The CDR3 DNA sequence: TGTGCCAGCAGCTTGGAACGGGGGACCCAGTACTTC. This encodes CASSLERGTQYF.